Presented here are 5 T cell receptor beta chains from one specimen sequenced in a study of blood T cell repertoires in COVID-19. Only in-frame clones appear in the TCRdb table, and some are missing; sequencing was by immunoSEQ multiplex PCR. The table shows some 14,000 clones, with 85% to 90% occurring only once. The material sequenced was peripheral blood. All receptors derive from a man aged 55 to 70 with acute or convalescent COVID-19.

This chain connects TRBV7-2 to TRBJ2-1, with 12 bases lining up with TRBD2. Germline CDR1 SGHTA, CDR2 FQGNSA. V lost 5 bases, J lost 5 bases, and 7 bases stayed unmatched. CDR3 length: 16 residues. The CDR3 region is CASSPRTSGEHNEQFF. As DNA, the CDR3 is TGTGCCAGCAGCCCCCGGACTAGCGGGGAACACAATGAGCAGTTCTTC. The full variable domain, in which reference TRBV7-2 and TRBJ2-1 provide the parts outside the CDR3, is GAGVSQSPSNKVTEKGKDVELRCDPISGHTALYWYRQSLGQGLEFLIYFQGNSAPDKSGLPSDRFSAERTGGSVSTLTIQRTQQEDSAVYLCASSPRTSGEHNEQFFGPGTRLTVL.

The chain is built from TRBV19 and TRBJ2-6, with D tentatively TRBD1 (6 bases). This CDR3 is 16 amino acids long. Germline V CDR1 and CDR2: LNHDA, SQIVND (reference sequence). The germline V and J ends were trimmed by 6 bases and 2 bases, with 14 bases remaining between them. CDR3 amino acids: CASRDSALPGANVLTF. The CDR3 region has the DNA TGTGCCAGTAGGGACAGTGCGCTCCCTGGGGCCAACGTCCTGACTTTC.

This clone has only a few counts. This chain uses TRBV19 with TRBJ1-3, with no clear D. The germline V gene encodes CDR1 LNHDA and CDR2 SQIVND (reference sequence). Trimming removed 5 bases from V and 0 bases from J, with 11 bases in between. The CDR3 covers 15 residues. For the CDR3, the DNA is TGTGCCAGTAGTGTTGACTTGAGCTCTGGAAACACCATATATTTT. As protein: CASSVDLSSGNTIYF.

V and J are TRBV6-1 and TRBJ1-2; perhaps TRBD1 as D (6 bases). This CDR3 has 13 amino acids. CDR1 is MNHNS, CDR2 SASEGT, per germline. The V end lost 3 bases, the J end lost 4 bases, and 9 bases lay between the germline ends. The CDR3 here is CASSDQGGYGYTF. The DNA of the CDR3 is TGTGCCAGCAGTGATCAAGGGGGCTATGGCTACACCTTC.

This rearrangement joins TRBV11-2 to TRBJ1-3; the match to TRBD1 covers 10 bases. The CDR3 consists of 14 residues. CDR1 SGHAT and CDR2 FQNNGV come from the germline V gene. V lost 4 bases to trimming and J lost 8 bases; unmatched junction nucleotides: 5. In DNA form, the CDR3 reads TGTGCCAGCAGCTCAACCGGGACAGGGGACACCATATATTTT. This sequence encodes CASSSTGTGDTIYF.